This TCR beta chain came from a study of identical twins. One entry per CDR3 protein, called by TCRdb with MiXCR from the 5' RACE reads. There are about 530,000 distinct CDR3 sequences in the sample; approximately 16% occur only once, and 0.35% to 0.45% lies in the top ten. Looked up from germline, CDR1 is MNHEY and CDR2 is SVGAGI. Trimming cost V 8 bases and J 3 bases, with 8 bases left between them. The CDR3 is 11 amino acids. The same data also contributed to another study, on yellow fever vaccine responses in identical twins.

This receptor was identified in a woman between 18 and 30 years old in good health. The sequencing input was CD4+ T cells sorted from blood. V usage is TRBV6-5 and J usage is TRBJ2-7; D gene unclear. The CDR3 reads CASYPVYEQYF. In nucleotides, the CDR3 is TGTGCCAGCTATCCTGTCTACGAGCAGTACTTC.